The entry below gives a single T cell receptor beta chain sequence along with its context. This clonotype appeared a few times. No antigen is known for it. Per-base quality was not reported, and no clone a single base away is much larger than it. Libraries were prepared through multiplex PCR. The listed sequencing device is Illumina HiSeq 4000. iRepertoire HTBI primers and Arm-PCR amplification of CDR3 regions were used to construct TCR beta libraries. Gel purification was performed on PCR products prior to sequencing. On the study's bioinformatics: A total of roughly 58 TRBV and some 15 TRBJ segments were identified across samples and were used for gene usage analysis of CDR3 amino acid clonotypes. COPE and FqMerger were used to merge filtered high-quality paired reads into contigs. BLAST was used to align contigs to the IMGT TRBV, TRBD and TRBJ reference genes, and CDR3 was defined following IMGT. Any clonotype with a frequency above 0.1% was counted as a highly expanded clone. Repertoire diversity was measured by Shannon entropy, and V-J evenness by the Gini coefficient. Clonotypes shared by more than one individual were considered public. TCRdb reprocessed the public reads (quality trimming at Q25 with fastp, clone calling with MiXCR) and kept in-frame beta chains. Each CDR3 protein appears once, grouped with its most common genes and DNA. Here the V and J calls rest on TCRdb's processing, not on the authors' analysis. The sample includes about 310,000 distinct CDR3 sequences, with roughly a fifth observed a single time. More than 55% of the sample is held by the ten biggest clonotypes.

V loses 6 bases, J loses 2 bases, and the germline ends lie 10 bases apart. CDR1 and CDR2, looked up from the germline V gene (reference sequence), are MNHEY and SMNVEV. The CDR3 sequence holds 13 residues, the cysteine and phenylalanine included. Of the read, only the CDR3 DNA is kept; its 39 bases are in frame from base 1. Sample time point, as interpreted from the label and publication: persistent/refractory GD, antithyroid drugs over 5 years with positive TRAb. RNA was extracted from PBMCs in TRIzol for both TCR sequencing and RNA sequencing. Graves' disease was diagnosed according to American Thyroid Association guidelines. Patients for the study were recruited at an endocrinology department in Xi'an, China. Each patient gave 9 to 10 milliliters of peripheral blood, collected in an EDTA anticoagulant tube. PBMCs were isolated by Ficoll Paque Plus density gradient separation without further T cell sorting. RNA quality was checked with an Agilent 2100 Bioanalyzer and agarose gel, and concentration with a NanoDrop 2000.

The sample belongs to a study of regulatory T cells in long-lasting Graves disease (dated by TCRdb to the early 2020s). The study in broad terms: To count as having persistent Graves' disease, a patient had to have received antithyroid drug treatment for over 5 years with TSH receptor autoantibodies remaining persistently positive. A total of about 33 samples underwent TCR sequencing, from about 13 patients with persistent Graves' disease and some 20 patients with newly diagnosed Graves' disease. Peripheral blood TCR sequencing and RNA sequencing compared persistent Graves' disease patients with newly diagnosed Graves' disease patients. In the clinical cohort, patients with persistent Graves' disease had used antithyroid drugs for an average of roughly ten years. The study took place in China and was registered as a clinical trial.

What the work shows at the level of the full study, not this receptor alone: A larger number of public clonotypes was shared among persistent patients (fewer than 3,000) than among newly diagnosed patients (roughly 930). Persistent disease showed preferential use of TRBV28, TRBJ1-2 and TRBJ2-5, whereas newly diagnosed disease favored TRBV20-1 and TRBJ2-1. The authors noted that the small sample size was a limitation that may lower accuracy. Sequencing and analysis were limited to the TCR beta chain. The study examined only peripheral blood because the primary lesion, thyroid tissue, could not be accessed. Compared with newly diagnosed patients, persistent Graves' disease patients had lower TCR Shannon entropy and fewer highly expanded clones, which suggests clonal expansion.

This sequence originates from a female donor with Graves disease. The source was peripheral blood mononuclear cells (PBMCs), collected when the disease was refractory, from a patient treated with antithyroid drugs. Here the chain combines TRBV27 and TRBJ1-1, with no D gene named confidently. CDR3 reads: CASSDGRNTEAFF. Here is the DNA: TGTGCCAGCAGCGACGGGAGAAACACTGAAGCTTTCTTT.